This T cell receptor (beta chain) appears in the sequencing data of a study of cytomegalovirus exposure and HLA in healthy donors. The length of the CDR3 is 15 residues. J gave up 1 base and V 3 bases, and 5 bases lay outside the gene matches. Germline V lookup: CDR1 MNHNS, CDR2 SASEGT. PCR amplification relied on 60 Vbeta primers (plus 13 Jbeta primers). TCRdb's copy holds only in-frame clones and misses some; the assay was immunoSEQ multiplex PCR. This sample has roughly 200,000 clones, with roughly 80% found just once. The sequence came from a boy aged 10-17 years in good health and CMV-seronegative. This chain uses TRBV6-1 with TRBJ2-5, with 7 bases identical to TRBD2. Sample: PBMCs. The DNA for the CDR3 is TGTGCCAGCAGTGAGATTAGACTAGCCCAAGAGACCCAGTACTTC. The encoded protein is CASSEIRLAQETQYF.